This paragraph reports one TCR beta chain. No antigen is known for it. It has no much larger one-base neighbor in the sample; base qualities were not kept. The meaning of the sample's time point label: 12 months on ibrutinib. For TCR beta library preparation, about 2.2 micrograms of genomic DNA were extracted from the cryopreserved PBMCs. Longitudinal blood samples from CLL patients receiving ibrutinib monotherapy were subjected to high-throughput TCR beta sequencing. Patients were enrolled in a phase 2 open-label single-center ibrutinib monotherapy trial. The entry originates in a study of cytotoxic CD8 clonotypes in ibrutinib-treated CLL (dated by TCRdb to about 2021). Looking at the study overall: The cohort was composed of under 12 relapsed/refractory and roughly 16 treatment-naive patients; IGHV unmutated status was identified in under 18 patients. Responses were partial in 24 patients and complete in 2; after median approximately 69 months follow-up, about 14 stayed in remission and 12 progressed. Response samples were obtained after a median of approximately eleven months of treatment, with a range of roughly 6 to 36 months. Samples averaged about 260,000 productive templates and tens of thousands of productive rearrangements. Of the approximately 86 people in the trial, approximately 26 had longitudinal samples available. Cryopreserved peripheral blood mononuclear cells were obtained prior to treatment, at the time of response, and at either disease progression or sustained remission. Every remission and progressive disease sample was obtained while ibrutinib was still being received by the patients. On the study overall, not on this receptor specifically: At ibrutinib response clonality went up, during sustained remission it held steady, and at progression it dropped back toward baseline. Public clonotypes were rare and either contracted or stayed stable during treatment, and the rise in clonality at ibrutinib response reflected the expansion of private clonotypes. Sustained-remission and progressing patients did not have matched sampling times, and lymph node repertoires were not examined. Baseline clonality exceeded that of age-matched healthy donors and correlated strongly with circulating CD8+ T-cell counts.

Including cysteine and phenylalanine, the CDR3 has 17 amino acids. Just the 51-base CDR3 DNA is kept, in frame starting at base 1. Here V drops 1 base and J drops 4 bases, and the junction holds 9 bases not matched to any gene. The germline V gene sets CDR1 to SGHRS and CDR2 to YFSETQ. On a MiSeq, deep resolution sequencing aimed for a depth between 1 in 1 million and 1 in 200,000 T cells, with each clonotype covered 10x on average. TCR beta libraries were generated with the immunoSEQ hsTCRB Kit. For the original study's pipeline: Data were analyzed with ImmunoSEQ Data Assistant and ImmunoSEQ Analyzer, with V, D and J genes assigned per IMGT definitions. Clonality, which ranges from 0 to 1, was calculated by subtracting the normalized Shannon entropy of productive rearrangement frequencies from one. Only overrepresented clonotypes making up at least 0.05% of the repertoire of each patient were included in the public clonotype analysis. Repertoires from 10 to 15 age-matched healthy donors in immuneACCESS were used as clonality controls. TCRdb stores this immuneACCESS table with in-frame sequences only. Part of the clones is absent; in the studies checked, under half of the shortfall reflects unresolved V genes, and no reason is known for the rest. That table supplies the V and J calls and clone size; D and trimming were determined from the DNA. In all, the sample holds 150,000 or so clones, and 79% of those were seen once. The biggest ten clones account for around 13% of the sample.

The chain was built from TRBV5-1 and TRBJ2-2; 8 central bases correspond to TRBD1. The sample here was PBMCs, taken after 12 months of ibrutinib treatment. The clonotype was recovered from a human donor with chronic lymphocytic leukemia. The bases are TGCGCCAGCAGCTTGATTCCAGGGGGCACTAGCACCGGGGAGCTGTTTTTT. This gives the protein CASSLIPGGTSTGELFF.